This TCR beta chain came from a study of spatial heterogeneity in lung cancer. About the study: Donation came from 70 or so patients with untreated early-stage non-small cell lung cancer. Fewer alpha-chain than beta-chain sequences were consistently detected.

As for time point: blood at routine non-recurrence follow-up after resection. Germline V gives CDR1 MDHEN, CDR2 SYDVKM. This CDR3 has 12 residues. The germline V and J ends were trimmed by 2 bases and 5 bases, with 4 bases remaining between them. TCRdb itself ran the 5' RACE reads through MiXCR, one entry per CDR3 protein. Altogether 110,000 or so distinct CDR3 sequences are present, approximately 10% being singletons, with the ten largest covering around 24%. The clonotype comes from a female donor with early-stage non-small cell lung cancer. This specimen consisted of PBMCs, obtained at follow-up. The J gene is TRBJ1-5, the V gene TRBV28; no firm D call. The CDR3 is CASSLRDQPQHF. CDR3 DNA: TGTGCCAGCAGTTTAAGGGATCAGCCCCAGCATTTT.